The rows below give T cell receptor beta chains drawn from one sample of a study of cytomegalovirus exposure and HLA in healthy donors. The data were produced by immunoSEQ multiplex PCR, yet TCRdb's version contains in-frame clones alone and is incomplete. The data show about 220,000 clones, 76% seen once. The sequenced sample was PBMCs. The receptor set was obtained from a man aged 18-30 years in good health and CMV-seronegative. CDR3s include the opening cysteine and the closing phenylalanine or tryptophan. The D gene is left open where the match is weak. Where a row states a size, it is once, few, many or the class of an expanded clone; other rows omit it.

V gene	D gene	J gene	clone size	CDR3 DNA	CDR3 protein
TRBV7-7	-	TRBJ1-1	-	TGTGCTAGCAGCCCATCACTAGGAGGAAACACTGAAGCTTTCTTT	CASSPSLGGNTEAFF
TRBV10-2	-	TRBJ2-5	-	TGCGCCAGCAGACATAGCGGACAAGAGACCCAGTACTTC	CASRHSGQETQYF
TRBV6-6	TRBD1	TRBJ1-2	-	TGTGCCAGCATTAGAGGACAGGGCTATGGCTACACCTTC	CASIRGQGYGYTF
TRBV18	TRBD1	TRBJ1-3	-	TGTGCCAGCTCACCAGACGGACAGGGTGGAAACACCATATATTTT	CASSPDGQGGNTIYF
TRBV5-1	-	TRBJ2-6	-	TGCGCCAGCAGTAAACAGGGAGCCCCTGGGGCCAACGTCCTGACTTTC	CASSKQGAPGANVLTF
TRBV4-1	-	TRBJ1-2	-	TGCGCCAGCAGCCAAGAAGTCACAGTCGAGGGTGGCTACACCTTC	CASSQEVTVEGGYTF
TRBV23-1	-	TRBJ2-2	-	TGCGCCAGCAGTCAATCTAATTTCGGGGGAGCCGGGGAGCTGTTTTTT	CASSQSNFGGAGELFF
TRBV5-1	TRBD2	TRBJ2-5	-	TGCGCCAGCAGGAGGCTAGCGGTACAAGAGACCCAGTACTTC	CASRRLAVQETQYF
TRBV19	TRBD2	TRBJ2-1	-	TGTGCCAGTAGTATAGGGGCCGTAGCGGGATCCTACAATGAGCAGTTCTTC	CASSIGAVAGSYNEQFF
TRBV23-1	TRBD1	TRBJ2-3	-	TGCGCCAGCAGTCAAGACCGGGACAGGGTCACAGATACGCAGTATTTT	CASSQDRDRVTDTQYF
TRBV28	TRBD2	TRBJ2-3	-	TGTGCCAGCAGTTCTCTAACTAGCGGGAGAACAGATACGCAGTATTTT	CASSSLTSGRTDTQYF
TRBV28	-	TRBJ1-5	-	TGTGCCAGCAGACCGGACAATAGCAATCAGCCCCAGCATTTT	CASRPDNSNQPQHF
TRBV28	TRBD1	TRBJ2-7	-	TGTGCCACCTGGGACAGGGGGTCCCACGAGCAGTACTTC	CATWDRGSHEQYF
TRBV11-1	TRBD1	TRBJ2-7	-	TGTGCCAGCAGTGCCGGGACAGGGGGCCACGAGCAGTACTTC	CASSAGTGGHEQYF
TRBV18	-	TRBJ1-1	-	TGTGCCAGCTCACCGAACAGGGAGCGGTTATACGGAGCTTTCTTT	CASSPNRERLYGAFF
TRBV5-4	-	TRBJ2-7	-	TGTGCCAGCAGCCCCTGGGCGGGGCTTGAGCAGTACTTC	CASSPWAGLEQYF
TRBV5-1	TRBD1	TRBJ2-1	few	TGCGCCAGCAGCCCGGGACAGGGGGCGGGTAATGAGCAGTTCTTC	CASSPGQGAGNEQFF
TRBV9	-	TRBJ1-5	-	TGTGCCAGCAGCCCCCAGCCGGGTCAGCCCCAGCATTTT	CASSPQPGQPQHF
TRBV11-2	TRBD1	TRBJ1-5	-	TGTGCCAGCAGCCTCACAGGGGGCGGAGGGCAGCCCCAGCATTTT	CASSLTGGGGQPQHF
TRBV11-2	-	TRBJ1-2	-	TGTGCCAGCAGCTTAGATCAGGGTAGGAATGGCTACACCTTC	CASSLDQGRNGYTF
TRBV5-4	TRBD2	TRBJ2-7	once	TGTGCCAGCAGCTTGGGGGGGGCTAGCGGGACCGCCTACGAGCAGTACTTC	CASSLGGASGTAYEQYF
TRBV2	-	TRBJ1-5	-	TGTGCCAGCAGCGTCGACACCCTTAGGCCCCAGCATTTT	CASSVDTLRPQHF
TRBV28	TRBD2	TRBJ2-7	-	TGTGCCAGCAGTTTGGCCCCCCTAGCGGGAGGGCCATACGAGCAGTACTTC	CASSLAPLAGGPYEQYF
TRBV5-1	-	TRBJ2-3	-	TGCGCCAGCACGCTCCGGGATCCGGCAGATACGCAGTATTTT	CASTLRDPADTQYF
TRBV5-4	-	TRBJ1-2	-	TGTGCCAGCAGCTTGGGGGGGGACTATGGCTACACCTTC	CASSLGGDYGYTF
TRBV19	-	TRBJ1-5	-	TGTGCCAGTAGCCTCACACCCCAGGGGTTCAATCAGCCCCAGCATTTT	CASSLTPQGFNQPQHF
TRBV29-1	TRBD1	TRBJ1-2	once	TGCAGCGTTGATCTTTGGAAAGGACAGGGCTTAGGGAACTATGGCTACACCTTC	CSVDLWKGQGLGNYGYTF
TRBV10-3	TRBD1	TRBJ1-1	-	TGTGCCATCGATAAGACAGGGTTGCACACTGAAGCTTTCTTT	CAIDKTGLHTEAFF
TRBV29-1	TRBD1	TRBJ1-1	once	TGCAGCGGCGGACAGGGGAGAGGGAACACTGAAGCTTTCTTT	CSGGQGRGNTEAFF
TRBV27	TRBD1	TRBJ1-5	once	TGTGCCAGCAGTTCCCGCCCACCAACCGGGACAGGGAATCAGCCCCAGCATTTT	CASSSRPPTGTGNQPQHF
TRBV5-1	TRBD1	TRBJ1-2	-	TGCGCCAGCAGCCCCTTTGGGACCCCGGGACAGGGAAACTCTAACTATGGCTACACCTTC	CASSPFGTPGQGNSNYGYTF
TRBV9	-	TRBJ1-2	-	TGTGCCAGCAGCGGAACGGCGGGGGCCGGTGGCTACACCTTC	CASSGTAGAGGYTF
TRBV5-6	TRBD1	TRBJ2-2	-	TGTGCCAGCAGCCCTGACACAGGGGGCGCGGACGGGGAGCTGTTTTTT	CASSPDTGGADGELFF
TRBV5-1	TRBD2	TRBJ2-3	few	TGCGCCAGCAGCTTGGGGGGGAGGGCTACAGATACGCAGTATTTT	CASSLGGRATDTQYF
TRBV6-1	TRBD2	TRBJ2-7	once	TGTGCCAGCAGTGCCTTAGCGGGAGGAAACTCCTACGAGCAGTACTTC	CASSALAGGNSYEQYF
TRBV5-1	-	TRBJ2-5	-	TGCGCCAGCAGCTCCGAGTCTGATTCTAAAGAGACCCAGTACTTC	CASSSESDSKETQYF
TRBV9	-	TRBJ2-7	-	TGTGCCAGCAGCGGAAACTATGGACTACCCGGAGACGAGCAGTACTTC	CASSGNYGLPGDEQYF
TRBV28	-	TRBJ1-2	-	TGTGCCAGCAGTCGAGGGGGAGCTAACTATGGCTACACCTTC	CASSRGGANYGYTF
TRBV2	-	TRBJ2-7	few	TGTGCCAGCAGTGGGGCCGGGGTTAACCTCTCCTACGAGCAGTACTTC	CASSGAGVNLSYEQYF
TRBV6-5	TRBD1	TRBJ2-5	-	TGTGCCAGCAGTTACTCTACAGGGGCTCAAGAGACCCAGTACTTC	CASSYSTGAQETQYF
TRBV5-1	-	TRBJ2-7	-	TGCGCCAGCAGCTTAAGCACCCCGATCTACGAGCAGTACTTC	CASSLSTPIYEQYF
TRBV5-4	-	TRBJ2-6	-	TGTGCCAGCAGCAAGGACATAGCAAGCTCTGGGGCCAACGTCCTGACTTTC	CASSKDIASSGANVLTF
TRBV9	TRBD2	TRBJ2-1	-	TGTGCCAGCAGCGTAGATAGCGGGAGGGAGGTCTACAATGAGCAGTTCTTC	CASSVDSGREVYNEQFF
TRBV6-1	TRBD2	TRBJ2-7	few	TGTGCCAGCAGTGCCGAACCGGGGACTACTTACGAGCAGTACTTC	CASSAEPGTTYEQYF
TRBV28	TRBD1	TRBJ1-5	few	TGTGCCAGCAGTGGGTTCCGGGACAGACGCAATCAGCCCCAGCATTTT	CASSGFRDRRNQPQHF
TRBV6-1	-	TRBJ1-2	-	TGTGCCAGCAGACAGCGACAGGATTATAACTATGGCTACACCTTC	CASRQRQDYNYGYTF
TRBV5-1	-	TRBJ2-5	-	TGCGCCAGCAGCTTGAGACACCAACAAGAGACCCAGTACTTC	CASSLRHQQETQYF
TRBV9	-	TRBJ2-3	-	TGTGCCAGCAGCGGGTGGTTGGAGGCTAGCACAGATACGCAGTATTTT	CASSGWLEASTDTQYF
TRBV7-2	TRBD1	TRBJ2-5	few	TGTGCCAGCAGCTTAGGGGACAGGCCTAGCTTCGTGTTAGGTGAGCAGTACTTC	CASSLGDRPSFVLGEQYF